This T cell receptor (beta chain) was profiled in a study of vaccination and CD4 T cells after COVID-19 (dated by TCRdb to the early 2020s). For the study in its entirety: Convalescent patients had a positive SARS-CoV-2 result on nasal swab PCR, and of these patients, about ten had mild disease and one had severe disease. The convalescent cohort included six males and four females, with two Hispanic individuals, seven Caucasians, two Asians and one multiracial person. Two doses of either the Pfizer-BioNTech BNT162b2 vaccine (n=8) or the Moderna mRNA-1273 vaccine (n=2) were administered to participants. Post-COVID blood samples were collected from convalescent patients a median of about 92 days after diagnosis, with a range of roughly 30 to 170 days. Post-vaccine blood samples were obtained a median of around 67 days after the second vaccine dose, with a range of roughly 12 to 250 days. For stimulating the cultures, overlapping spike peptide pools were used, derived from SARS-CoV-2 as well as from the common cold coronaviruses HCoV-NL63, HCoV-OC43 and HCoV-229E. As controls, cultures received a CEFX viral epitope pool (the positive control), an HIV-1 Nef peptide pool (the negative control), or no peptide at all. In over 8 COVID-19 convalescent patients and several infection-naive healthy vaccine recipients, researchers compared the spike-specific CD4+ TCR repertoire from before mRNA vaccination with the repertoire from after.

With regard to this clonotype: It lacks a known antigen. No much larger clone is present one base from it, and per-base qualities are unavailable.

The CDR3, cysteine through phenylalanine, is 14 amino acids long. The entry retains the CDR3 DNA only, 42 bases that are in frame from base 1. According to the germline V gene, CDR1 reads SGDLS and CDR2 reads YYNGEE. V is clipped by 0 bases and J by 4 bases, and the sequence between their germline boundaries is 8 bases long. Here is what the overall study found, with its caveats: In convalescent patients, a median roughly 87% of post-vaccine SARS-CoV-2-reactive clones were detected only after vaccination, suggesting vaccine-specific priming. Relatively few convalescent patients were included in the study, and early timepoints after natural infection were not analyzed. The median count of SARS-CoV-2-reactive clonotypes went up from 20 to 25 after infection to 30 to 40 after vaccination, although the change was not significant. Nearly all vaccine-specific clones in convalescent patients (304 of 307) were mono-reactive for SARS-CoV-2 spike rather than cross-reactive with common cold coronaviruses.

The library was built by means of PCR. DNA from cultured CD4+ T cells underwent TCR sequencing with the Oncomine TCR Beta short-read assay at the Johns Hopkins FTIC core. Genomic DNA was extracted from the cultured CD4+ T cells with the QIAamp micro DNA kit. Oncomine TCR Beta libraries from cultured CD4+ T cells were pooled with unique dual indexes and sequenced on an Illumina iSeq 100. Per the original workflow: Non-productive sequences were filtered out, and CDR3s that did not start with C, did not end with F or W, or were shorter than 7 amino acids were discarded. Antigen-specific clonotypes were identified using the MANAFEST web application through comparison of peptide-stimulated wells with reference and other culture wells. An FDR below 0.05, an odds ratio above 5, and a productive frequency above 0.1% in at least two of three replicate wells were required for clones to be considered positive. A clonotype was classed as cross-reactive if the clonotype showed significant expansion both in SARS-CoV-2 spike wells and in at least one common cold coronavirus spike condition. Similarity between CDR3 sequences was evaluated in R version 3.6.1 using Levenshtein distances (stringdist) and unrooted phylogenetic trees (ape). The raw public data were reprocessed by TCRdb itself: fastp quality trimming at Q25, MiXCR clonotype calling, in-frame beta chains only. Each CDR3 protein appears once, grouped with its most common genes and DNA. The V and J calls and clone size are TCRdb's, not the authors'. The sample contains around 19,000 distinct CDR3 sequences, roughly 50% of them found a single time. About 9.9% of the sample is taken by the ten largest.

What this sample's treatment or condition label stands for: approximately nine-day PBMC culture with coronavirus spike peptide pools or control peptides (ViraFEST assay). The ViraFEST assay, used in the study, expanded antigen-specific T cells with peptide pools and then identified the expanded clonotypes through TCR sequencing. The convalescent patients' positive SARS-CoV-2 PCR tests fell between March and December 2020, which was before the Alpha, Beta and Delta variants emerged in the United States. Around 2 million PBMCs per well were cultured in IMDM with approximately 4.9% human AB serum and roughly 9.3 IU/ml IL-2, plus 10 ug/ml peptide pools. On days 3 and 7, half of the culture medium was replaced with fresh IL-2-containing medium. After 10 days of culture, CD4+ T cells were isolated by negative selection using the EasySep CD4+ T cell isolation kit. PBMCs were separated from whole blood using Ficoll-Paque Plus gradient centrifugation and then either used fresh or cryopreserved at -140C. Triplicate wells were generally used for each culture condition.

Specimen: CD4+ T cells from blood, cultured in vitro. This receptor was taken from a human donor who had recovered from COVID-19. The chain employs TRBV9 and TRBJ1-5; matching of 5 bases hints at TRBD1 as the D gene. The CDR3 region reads CASSVAGGNQPQHF. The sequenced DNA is TGTGCCAGCAGCGTAGCCGGGGGGAATCAGCCCCAGCATTTT. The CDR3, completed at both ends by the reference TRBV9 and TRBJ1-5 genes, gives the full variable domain DSGVTQTPKHLITATGQRVTLRCSPRSGDLSVYWYQQSLDQGLQFLIQYYNGEERAKGNILERFSAQQFPDLHSELNLSSLELGDSALYFCASSVAGGNQPQHFGDGTRLSIL.